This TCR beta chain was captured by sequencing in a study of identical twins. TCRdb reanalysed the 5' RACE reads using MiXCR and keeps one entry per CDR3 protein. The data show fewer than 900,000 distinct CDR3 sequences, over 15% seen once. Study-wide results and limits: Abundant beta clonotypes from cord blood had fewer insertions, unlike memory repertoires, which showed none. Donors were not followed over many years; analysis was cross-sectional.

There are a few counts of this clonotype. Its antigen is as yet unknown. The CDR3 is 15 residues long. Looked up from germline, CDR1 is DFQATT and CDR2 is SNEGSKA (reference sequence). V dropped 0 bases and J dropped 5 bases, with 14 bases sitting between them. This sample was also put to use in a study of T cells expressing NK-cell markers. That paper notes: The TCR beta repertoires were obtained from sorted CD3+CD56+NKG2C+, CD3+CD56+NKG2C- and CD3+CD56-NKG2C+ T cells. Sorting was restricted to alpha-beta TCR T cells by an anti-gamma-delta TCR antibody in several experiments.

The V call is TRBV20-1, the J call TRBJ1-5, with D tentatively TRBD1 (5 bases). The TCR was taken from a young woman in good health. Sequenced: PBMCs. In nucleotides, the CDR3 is TGCAGTGCTAGAGATCCGGGGGGTAATCATCAGCCCCAGCATTTT. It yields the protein CSARDPGGNHQPQHF.